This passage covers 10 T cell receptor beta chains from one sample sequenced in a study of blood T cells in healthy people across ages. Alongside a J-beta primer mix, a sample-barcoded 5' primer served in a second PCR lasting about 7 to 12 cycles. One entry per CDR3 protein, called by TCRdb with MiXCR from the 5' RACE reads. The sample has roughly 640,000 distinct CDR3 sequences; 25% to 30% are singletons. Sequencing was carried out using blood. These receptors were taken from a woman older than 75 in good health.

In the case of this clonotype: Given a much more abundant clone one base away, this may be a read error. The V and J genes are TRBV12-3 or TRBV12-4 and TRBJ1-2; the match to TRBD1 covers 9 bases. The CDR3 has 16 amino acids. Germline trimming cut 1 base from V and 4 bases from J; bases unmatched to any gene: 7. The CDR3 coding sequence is TGTGCCAGCAGTTTAGGTGGGACAGGGCGAAGCTATGGCTACACCTTC. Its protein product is CASSLGGTGRSYGYTF.

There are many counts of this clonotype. The CDR3 DNA sequence: TGTGCCAGCAGCCCCACATCCGGCCCCGGCGAGCAGTACTTC. Its protein is CASSPTSGPGEQYF. The chain is built from TRBV7-8 and TRBJ2-7, with D uncertain. Looked up from germline, CDR1 is SGHVS and CDR2 is FQNEAQ. The CDR3 length is 14 residues. Trimming took off 5 bases at V and 6 bases at J, with 17 bases between the two ends.

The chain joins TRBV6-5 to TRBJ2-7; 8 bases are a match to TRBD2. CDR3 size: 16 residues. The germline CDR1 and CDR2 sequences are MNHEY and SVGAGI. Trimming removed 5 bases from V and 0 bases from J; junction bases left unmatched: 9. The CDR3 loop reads CASSRDIAGSSYEQYF. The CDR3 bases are TGTGCCAGCAGTCGGGATATAGCGGGGAGCTCCTACGAGCAGTACTTC.

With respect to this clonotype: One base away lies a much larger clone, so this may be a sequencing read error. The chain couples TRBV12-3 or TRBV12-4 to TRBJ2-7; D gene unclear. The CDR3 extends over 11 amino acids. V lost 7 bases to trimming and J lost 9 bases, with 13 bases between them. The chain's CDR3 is CASTQVYVQYF. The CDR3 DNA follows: TGTGCCAGCACCCAAGTCTATGTGCAGTACTTC.

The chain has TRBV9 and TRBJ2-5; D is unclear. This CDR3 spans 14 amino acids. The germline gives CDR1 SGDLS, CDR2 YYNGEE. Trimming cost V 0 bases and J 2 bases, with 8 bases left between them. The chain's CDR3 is CASSVGVRQETQYF. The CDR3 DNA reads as TGTGCCAGCAGCGTAGGTGTCAGACAAGAGACCCAGTACTTC.

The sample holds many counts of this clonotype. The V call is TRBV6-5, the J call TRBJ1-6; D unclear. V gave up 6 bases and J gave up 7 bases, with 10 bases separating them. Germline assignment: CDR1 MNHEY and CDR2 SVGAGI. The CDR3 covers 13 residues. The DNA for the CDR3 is TGTGCCAGCAGCCGGACGAAGAATTCACCCCTCCACTTT. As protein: CASSRTKNSPLHF.

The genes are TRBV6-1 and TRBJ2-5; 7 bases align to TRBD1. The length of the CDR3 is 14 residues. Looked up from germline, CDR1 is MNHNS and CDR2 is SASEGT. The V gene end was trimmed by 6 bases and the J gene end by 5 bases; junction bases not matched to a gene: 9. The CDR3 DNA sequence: TGTGCCAGCAGCATTATGACAGGGCTTGAGACCCAGTACTTC. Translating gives CASSIMTGLETQYF.

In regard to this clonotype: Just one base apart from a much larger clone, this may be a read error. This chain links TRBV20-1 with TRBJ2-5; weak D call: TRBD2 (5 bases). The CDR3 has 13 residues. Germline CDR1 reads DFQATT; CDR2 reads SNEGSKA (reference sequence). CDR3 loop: CSARPLATETPYF. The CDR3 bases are TGCAGTGCTAGACCTCTAGCAACCGAGACCCCGTACTTC.

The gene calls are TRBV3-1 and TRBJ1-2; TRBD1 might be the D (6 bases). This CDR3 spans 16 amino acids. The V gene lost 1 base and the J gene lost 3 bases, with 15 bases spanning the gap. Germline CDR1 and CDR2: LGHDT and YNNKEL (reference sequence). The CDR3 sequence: CASSQAQGARYYGYTF. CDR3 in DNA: TGTGCCAGCAGCCAAGCACAGGGTGCACGTTACTATGGCTACACCTTC.

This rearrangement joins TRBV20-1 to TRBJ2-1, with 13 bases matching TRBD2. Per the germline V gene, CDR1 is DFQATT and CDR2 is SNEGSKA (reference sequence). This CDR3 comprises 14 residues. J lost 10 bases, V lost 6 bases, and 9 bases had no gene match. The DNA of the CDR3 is TGCAGTGCAGGACTAGCGGGAGTTAGCGGCGAGCAGTTCTTC. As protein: CSAGLAGVSGEQFF.